This paragraph covers one TCR beta chain sequence. Its specificity is unknown. Patients had chemo-refractory metastatic non-small-cell lung cancer and received focal radiation plus CTLA-4 blockade that used ipilimumab. Trimming cost V 7 bases and J 1 base, with 7 bases left between them. CDR3 size: 12 residues. The germline CDR1 and CDR2 sequences are SQVTM and ANQGSEA. The data stem from a study of radiotherapy plus CTLA-4 blockade in lung cancer. Study findings and constraints: In blood, early T cell clone dynamics reportedly predicted response best, together with interferon-beta.

Method: immunoSEQ multiplex PCR; TCRdb's copy keeps in-frame clones and lacks some. The repertoire holds 50,000 to 65,000 clones, with around 79% as singletons. The receptor was derived from a human donor with non-small cell lung cancer who had a complete response to radiotherapy plus ipilimumab. The J gene is TRBJ2-2, the V gene TRBV29-1; tentatively, D is TRBD2 (6 bases). The material sequenced was peripheral blood, taken from a patient treated with radiotherapy plus ipilimumab. The CDR3 reads CSDGGNTGELFF. CDR3 DNA: TGCAGCGACGGGGGGAACACCGGGGAGCTGTTTTTT.